Below, 28 T cell receptor beta chains from the same sample are listed, as sequenced in a study of Graves' ophthalmopathy and Graves' hyperthyroidism. RNA transcripts were the template, and TCR beta CDR3 regions were amplified from them. Amplification began with first-round RT-PCR using HTBI primers, then second-round multiplex PCR was performed. TCRdb re-derived calls from the multiplex PCR reads in MiXCR, one entry per CDR3 protein. Of 500,000 to 700,000 distinct CDR3 sequences in the sample, under 45% were seen once. Input material: peripheral blood or thyroid tissue (not recorded which). Receptors were obtained from an adult man with Graves' hyperthyroidism.

The chain carries TRBV24-1 and TRBJ2-3, with TRBD1 identical over 7 bases. The V gene end was trimmed by 4 bases and the J gene end by 0 bases; junction bases not matched to a gene: 6. CDR1 is KGHDR and CDR2 is SFDVKD in the germline V gene. The CDR3 consists of 16 residues. The CDR3 is CATSDRQGPSTDTQYF. The DNA for the CDR3 is TGTGCCACCAGTGACAGACAGGGACCTAGCACAGATACGCAGTATTTT.

On this clonotype itself: Just one base apart from a much larger clone, this may be a read error. This chain connects TRBV10-3 to TRBJ2-5; a possible D gene is TRBD1 (6 bases). The CDR3 extends over 15 amino acids. Looked up from germline, CDR1 is ENHRY and CDR2 is SYGVKD. The CDR3 DNA reads TGTACCAGCAGTTCGTATACTACAGGGACAGAGACCCAGTACTTC. It is translated as CTSSSYTTGTETQYF.

This clonotype was seen only once. The chain recombines TRBV20-1 with TRBJ2-3; 13 nucleotides match TRBD2. This CDR3 comprises 16 residues. Germline assignment: CDR1 DFQATT and CDR2 SNEGSKA (reference sequence). J lost 2 bases, V lost 6 bases, and 8 bases had no gene match. As DNA, the CDR3 is TGCAGTGCCGGAGGGACTAGCGGGATTGTCACAGATACGCAGTATTTT. The encoded protein is CSAGGTSGIVTDTQYF.

This clonotype was seen many times. The V call is TRBV7-9, the J call TRBJ1-6; 7 nucleotides agree with TRBD1. The CDR3 covers 16 residues. The V gene's germline CDR1 is SEHNR and CDR2 FQNEAQ (reference sequence). With V trimmed by 2 bases and J by 9 bases, 10 bases remained unmatched. The CDR3 bases are TGTGCCAGCAGCTTAAACCCTGACAGGGTGTTTTCACCCCTCCACTTT. Translating gives CASSLNPDRVFSPLHF.

This clonotype came up a few times. The chain uses TRBV29-1 and TRBJ2-3; no clear D. The ends were cut back, 3 bases at V and 6 bases at J, with 10 bases in the middle. The V gene's germline CDR1 is SQVTM and CDR2 ANQGSEA. The CDR3 covers 12 residues. The CDR3 bases are TGCAGCGTTGACAGGAACCTGGATACGCAGTATTTT. Protein: CSVDRNLDTQYF.

This clonotype was recorded many times. This rearrangement joins TRBV5-8 to TRBJ1-3; weak D call: TRBD1 (5 bases). This CDR3 contains 15 residues. Per the germline V gene, CDR1 is SGHTS and CDR2 is YDEGEE. The ends were cut back, 0 bases at V and 0 bases at J, with 7 bases in the middle. CDR3 region: CASSLGQSSGNTIYF. Written as DNA, the CDR3 is TGTGCCAGCAGCTTGGGACAGAGCTCTGGAAACACCATATATTTT.

The chain is built from TRBV7-3 and TRBJ2-7; TRBD1 aligns across 9 bases. The J call may be mistaken, given a closer DNA end match to TRBJ2-1. The germline gives CDR1 SGHTA, CDR2 FQGTGA. The CDR3 runs 15 residues. Written as DNA, the CDR3 is TGTGCCAGCAGCTCGGGACAGGGTCTATACAATGAGCAGTTCTTC. Translating it yields CASSSGQGLYNEQFF.

This clonotype was detected only a few times. This rearrangement joins TRBV19 to TRBJ2-3; D possibly corresponds to TRBD1 (6 bases). V was pared by 7 bases and J by 0 bases, with 8 bases between. The CDR3 loop spans 13 amino acids. Germline CDR1 and CDR2: LNHDA and SQIVND (reference sequence). Written as DNA, the CDR3 is TGTGCCAGTAAGGGACACAGCACAGATACGCAGTATTTT. Its protein is CASKGHSTDTQYF. Together with reference TRBV19 and TRBJ2-3, the CDR3 gives the full variable domain: DGGITQSPKYLFRKEGQNVTLSCEQNLNHDAMYWYRQDPGQGLRLIYYSQIVNDFQKGDIAEGYSVSREKKESFPLTVTSAQKNPTAFYLCASKGHSTDTQYFGPGTRLTVL.

This clonotype was observed at least ten times. The rearrangement uses TRBV5-8 and TRBJ1-2, with D possibly being TRBD1 (6 bases). The V gene's germline CDR1 is SGHTS and CDR2 YDEGEE. The CDR3 is 14 amino acids. Trimming took 1 base from V and 5 from J, leaving 12 bases between them. The CDR3, as DNA: TGTGCCAGCAGCTTGAACAGGGAGTGGTATGGCTACACCTTC. Its translation is CASSLNREWYGYTF.

This clonotype has just one count. The DNA of the CDR3 is TGTGCCAGCATCTCGGACAGGACTAACTATGGCTACACCTTC. Its protein product is CASISDRTNYGYTF. The chain uses TRBV25-1 and TRBJ1-2; 7 nucleotides match TRBD1. With 7 bases clipped from V and 0 bases from J, the junction kept 5 bases outside the gene matches. CDR1 MGHDK and CDR2 SYGVNS come from the germline V gene. CDR3 length equals 14 residues.

In its sample, this clonotype was seen many times. The CDR3 DNA is TGCAGCGTTGGTTTCAGGGGGCTTGGCACCGGGGAGCTGTTTTTT. Protein product: CSVGFRGLGTGELFF. This sequence joins TRBV29-1 and TRBJ2-2; 8 positions agree with TRBD1. The CDR3 is 15 residues long. Germline V gives CDR1 SQVTM, CDR2 ANQGSEA. The V gene end was trimmed by 4 bases and the J gene end by 4 bases; junction bases not matched to a gene: 8.

In the case of this clonotype: With a much larger clone just one base away, this may be a read error. The chain combines TRBV10-3 with TRBJ2-7, with D perhaps TRBD2 (6 bases). Trimming cost V 5 bases and J 0 bases, with 11 bases left between them. Per the germline V gene, CDR1 is ENHRY and CDR2 is SYGVKD. This CDR3 is built from 14 residues. In DNA, the CDR3 is TGTGCCATCAGTTTGAGGCGGGGCTCCTACGAGCAGTACTTC. Translated: CAISLRRGSYEQYF.

This clonotype was observed at least ten times. The chain uses TRBV4-1 and TRBJ2-7; either TRBD1 or TRBD2 may supply D (5 bases each). Looked up from germline, CDR1 is MGHRA and CDR2 is YSYEKL. This CDR3 has 15 residues. V was clipped by 4 bases and J by 1 base, with 14 bases between them. The CDR3 loop is CASSLFEGTSYEQYF. The CDR3 DNA reads TGCGCCAGCAGCCTCTTCGAGGGGACGTCCTACGAGCAGTACTTC.

This clonotype has ten or more counts. The chain recombines TRBV5-8 with TRBJ2-7; D is unclear. V lost 0 bases to trimming and J lost 6 bases, with 13 bases between them. Germline values: CDR1 SGHTS, CDR2 YDEGEE. The CDR3 is 14 residues long. For the CDR3, the DNA is TGTGCCAGCAGCTTGGAAGGCGCAGAAGTCGAGCAGTACTTC. This sequence encodes CASSLEGAEVEQYF.

This clonotype was picked up many times. The CDR3 DNA sequence: TGTGCCACCGCCCGGGTGATTGATAACTATGGCTACACCTTC. It codes for CATARVIDNYGYTF. V usage is TRBV10-3 and J usage is TRBJ1-2; no definite D call. In germline, CDR1 is ENHRY, CDR2 SYGVKD. The CDR3 spans 14 residues. V was pared by 10 bases and J by 1 base, with 16 bases between.

The chain links TRBV12-3 or TRBV12-4 to TRBJ2-7, with a possible D match to TRBD2 (6 bases). V was pared by 1 base and J by 2 bases, with 12 bases between. This CDR3 region has 15 residues. This chain's CDR3 is CASSLDPGGAYEQYF. As DNA, the CDR3 is TGTGCCAGCAGTTTAGATCCCGGGGGTGCCTACGAGCAGTACTTC.

J is TRBJ2-7 and V is TRBV19; either TRBD1 or TRBD2 may fit D (5 bases each). This CDR3 region has 13 residues. V gave up 5 bases and J gave up 10 bases, with 18 bases separating them. Germline loops: CDR1 LNHDA, CDR2 SQIVND (reference sequence). CDR3 protein: CASSPSGPAEQYF. DNA of the CDR3: TGTGCCAGTAGTCCCTCGGGACCCGCGGAACAGTACTTC.

In its sample, this clonotype was seen many times. This chain joins TRBV12-3 or TRBV12-4 and TRBJ2-7; the match to TRBD1 covers 8 bases. J lost 5 bases, V lost 5 bases, and 5 bases had no gene match. The CDR3 is 13 amino acids. The CDR3 reads CASSLRTGHEQYF. As DNA, the CDR3 is TGTGCCAGCAGTCTTAGGACAGGGCACGAGCAGTACTTC.

This clonotype was seen a few times. The rearrangement links TRBV5-1 to TRBJ1-2; no clear D gene. Germline V lookup: CDR1 SGHRS, CDR2 YFSETQ. V lost 5 bases to trimming and J lost 6 bases, with 11 bases between them. This CDR3 region has 12 residues. CDR3 region: CASRANSHGYTF. In DNA, the CDR3 is TGCGCCAGCAGGGCCAACTCCCATGGCTACACCTTC.

This clonotype was counted at least ten times. This chain uses TRBV7-9 with TRBJ1-1, with D perhaps TRBD1 (5 bases). The CDR3 has 14 residues. The V gene lost 0 bases and the J gene lost 4 bases, with 9 bases spanning the gap. Germline V gene lookup returns CDR1 SEHNR and CDR2 FQNEAQ (reference sequence). The DNA of the CDR3 is TGTGCCAGCAGCTTAGCGACAGTGGGCACTGAAGCTTTCTTT. This translates into CASSLATVGTEAFF.

This clonotype was found many times. V and J are TRBV4-1 and TRBJ1-2; weak D call: TRBD1 (6 bases). This CDR3 is 16 amino acids long. V lost 0 bases, J lost 4 bases, and 15 bases lay in between. Germline lookup yields CDR1 MGHRA and CDR2 YSYEKL. Here the CDR3 DNA reads TGCGCCAGCAGCCAAGATCCCTCGAACAGGGTCTATGGCTACACCTTC. Translating gives CASSQDPSNRVYGYTF.

The J gene is TRBJ2-2, the V gene TRBV5-1; perhaps TRBD1 as D (7 bases). The CDR3 length is 19 residues. The V end lost 1 base, the J end lost 4 bases, and 23 bases lay between the germline ends. In germline, CDR1 is SGHRS, CDR2 YFSETQ. CDR3 amino acids: CASSLRRGTGERGTGELFF. The DNA for the CDR3 is TGCGCCAGCAGCTTGCGCAGGGGGACGGGGGAGCGAGGCACCGGGGAGCTGTTTTTT.

This chain connects TRBV24-1 to TRBJ2-3; 8 bases line up with TRBD1. With 1 base clipped from V and 3 bases from J, the junction kept 8 bases outside the gene matches. The CDR3 contains 17 residues. The V gene's germline CDR1 is KGHDR and CDR2 SFDVKD. In DNA, the CDR3 is TGTGCCACCAGTGATTTTAAGGACAGGGATTTTACAGATACGCAGTATTTT. Its translation is CATSDFKDRDFTDTQYF.

The table lists this clonotype with a count of one. This sequence joins TRBV15 and TRBJ1-5; D gene ambiguous. The V and J ends lost 3 bases and 2 bases respectively, with 14 bases between them. CDR1 LNHNV and CDR2 YYDKDF come from the germline V gene (reference sequence). There are 16 residues in the CDR3. The CDR3 bases are TGTGCCACCAGCAGCTTGGGCTTACGGGGCAATCAGCCCCAGCATTTT. It translates to CATSSLGLRGNQPQHF.

The sample holds a few counts of this clonotype. The CDR3, as DNA: TGTGCCAGTAGTATAACGGGGTCGATGCAAGAGACCCAGTACTTC. Protein product: CASSITGSMQETQYF. The chain combines TRBV19 with TRBJ2-5, with D perhaps TRBD2 (5 bases). This CDR3 comprises 15 residues. CDR1 and CDR2 (germline): LNHDA, SQIVND (reference sequence). Trimming stripped 2 bases from V and 2 bases from J, with 12 bases between.

This sequence joins TRBV6-5 and TRBJ1-5; TRBD1 agrees at 7 bases. J lost 6 bases, V lost 8 bases, and 16 bases had no gene match. The CDR3 length is 16 residues. Germline V lookup: CDR1 MNHEY, CDR2 SVGAGI. The CDR3 is CASSPGSGTEFQPQHF. CDR3 sequence (DNA): TGTGCCAGCTCACCAGGGTCCGGGACAGAGTTTCAGCCCCAGCATTTT.

V and J are TRBV5-1 and TRBJ2-1; the match to TRBD2 covers 12 bases. The germline V gene has CDR1 SGHRS and CDR2 YFSETQ. There are 19 residues in the CDR3. The junction had 9 bases not matched to a gene; V was cut back by 2 bases and J by 0 bases. DNA for the CDR3: TGCGCCAGCAGCTTCCCTAAAACTAGCGGGAGGAACTCCTACAATGAGCAGTTCTTC. Its protein is CASSFPKTSGRNSYNEQFF.

This clonotype was detected only once. CDR3 in DNA: TGTGCCAGCAGCTTGAGGAGCAATCAGCCCCAGTACTTC. As protein: CASSLRSNQPQYF. This chain links TRBV7-2 with TRBJ2-5; D remains ambiguous. CDR1 and CDR2 (germline): SGHTA, FQGNSA. This CDR3 region has 13 residues. The V end lost 3 bases, the J end lost 9 bases, and 14 bases lay between the germline ends. The full variable domain, with the rest looked up from reference TRBV7-2 and TRBJ2-5, is GAGVSQSPSNKVTEKGKDVELRCDPISGHTALYWYRQSLGQGLEFLIYFQGNSAPDKSGLPSDRFSAERTGGSVSTLTIQRTQQEDSAVYLCASSLRSNQPQYFGPGTRLLVL.